The 15 T cell receptor beta chains presented below share a single source sample, sequenced in a study of Ad26.COV2.S vaccination and SARS-CoV-2 variants. Treatment here: 15 to 20 received Ad26.COV2.S at low or high dose, single or two shots; about 5 received placebo; per-sample allocation not given. Samples analyzed were those drawn on day 63 after the first vaccine or placebo injection. TCRdb's table, derived via immunoSEQ multiplex PCR, lists solely in-frame clones and lacks some. The table lists 410,000 or so clones, roughly 90% of them singletons, with approximately 1.6% in the top ten. The input for sequencing was peripheral blood, taken in a trial of Ad26.COV2.S vaccine versus placebo. The receptors shown here come from a person between 18 and 60 years old who received the Ad26.COV2.S COVID-19 vaccine or a placebo.

J is TRBJ1-1 and V is TRBV5-6, with a tentative D call TRBD1 (6 bases). Trimming shortened V by 0 bases and J by 4 bases, and 19 bases separated the two germline ends. The CDR3 consists of 17 residues. The V gene's germline CDR1 is SGHDT and CDR2 YYEEEE. The CDR3 protein is CASSLANSGASGTEAFF. DNA for the CDR3: TGTGCCAGCAGCTTGGCCAATTCGGGGGCGTCGGGCACTGAAGCTTTCTTT. The full variable domain, rest sourced from reference TRBV5-6 and TRBJ1-1, is DAGVTQSPTHLIKTRGQQVTLRCSPKSGHDTVSWYQQALGQGPQFIFQYYEEEERQRGNFPDRFSGHQFPNYSSELNVNALLLGDSALYLCASSLANSGASGTEAFFGQGTRLTVV.

This sequence joins TRBV4-3 and TRBJ1-2, with 10 bases matching TRBD1. Looked up from germline, CDR1 is LGHNA and CDR2 is YSLEER. CDR3 length: 17 residues. V shed 1 base and J 4 bases; nucleotides not matched to a gene: 9. The CDR3 sequence: CASSQASGTGVIYGYTF. The CDR3 coding sequence is TGCGCCAGCAGCCAAGCGTCCGGGACAGGGGTTATCTATGGCTACACCTTC.

The chain uses TRBV7-9 and TRBJ1-2, with no clear D. Germline CDR1 is SEHNR and CDR2 is FQNEAQ (reference sequence). The V and J ends lost 5 bases and 12 bases respectively, with 16 bases between them. The CDR3 covers 12 residues. The DNA for the CDR3 is TGTGCCAGCAGCGCCAATTTGAAGGCGGACACCTTC. Translating gives CASSANLKADTF.

The genes are TRBV9 and TRBJ2-2; 10 bases are a match to TRBD1. Germline V gives CDR1 SGDLS, CDR2 YYNGEE. The CDR3 consists of 14 residues. V was pared by 3 bases and J by 7 bases, with 3 bases of the junction left unmatched. CDR3 protein: CASSGQGAGGELFF. For the CDR3, the DNA is TGTGCCAGCAGCGGACAGGGGGCTGGCGGGGAGCTGTTTTTT.

J is TRBJ1-3 and V is TRBV5-6; tentative D call: TRBD1 (5 bases). The CDR3 is 16 residues long. The V end was cut by 3 bases, the J end by 0 bases, with 13 bases between. The germline V gene encodes CDR1 SGHDT and CDR2 YYEEEE. The chain's CDR3 is CASSSGGGASGNTIYF. CDR3 DNA sequence: TGTGCCAGCAGCTCTGGGGGAGGGGCCTCTGGAAACACCATATATTTT.

The chain has TRBV28 and TRBJ2-3; the match to TRBD1 covers 9 bases. CDR1 and CDR2 (germline): MDHEN, SYDVKM. The CDR3 loop spans 14 amino acids. V lost 5 bases to trimming and J lost 4 bases; unmatched junction nucleotides: 4. Here the CDR3 reads CASSTGTGSDTQYF. CDR3 nucleotides: TGTGCCAGCAGTACCGGGACAGGGTCAGATACGCAGTATTTT.

The chain uses TRBV6-2 or TRBV6-3 and TRBJ1-6; the D is unclear. Trimming removed 4 bases at V and 6 bases at J, with 10 bases between. Germline CDR1 MNHEY, CDR2 SVGEGT. This CDR3 contains 14 residues. CDR3 sequence: CASSFAWGNSPLHF. CDR3 in DNA: TGTGCCAGCAGTTTCGCCTGGGGTAATTCACCCCTCCACTTT.

The table lists this clone with a count of one. The chain carries TRBV24-1 and TRBJ2-1, with D perhaps matching TRBD2 (6 bases). Germline values: CDR1 KGHDR, CDR2 SFDVKD. This CDR3 comprises 13 residues. Trimming left V 4 bases short and J 8 bases short, with 11 bases between. This chain's CDR3 is CATSDLGGDEQFF. As DNA, the CDR3 is TGTGCCACCAGTGACCTCGGCGGGGATGAGCAGTTCTTC.

The V and J genes are TRBV19 and TRBJ2-1, with TRBD2 as a possible D gene (7 bases). There are 14 residues in the CDR3. The V end was cut by 5 bases, the J end by 7 bases, with 15 bases between. Germline lookup yields CDR1 LNHDA and CDR2 SQIVND (reference sequence). The CDR3 loop is CASSLGGGPNEQFF. CDR3 bases: TGTGCCAGTAGTTTGGGGGGGGGCCCAAATGAGCAGTTCTTC.

The rearrangement joins TRBV21-1 to TRBJ2-7; the listed D gene, TRBD1, was not tested against the DNA. TRBV21-1 is given as a pseudogene. There are 19 residues in the CDR3. This CDR3 reads CASSVGGSETGRNSYEQYF. CDR3 coding DNA: TGTGCCAGCAGCGTTGGGGGATCCGAAACAGGGCGTAACTCCTACGAGCAGTACTTC.

In this sample, this clone turned up once. This sequence joins TRBV28 and TRBJ1-5; TRBD1 matches 7 bases. In germline, CDR1 is MDHEN, CDR2 SYDVKM. J lost 3 bases, V lost 5 bases, and 10 bases had no gene match. The CDR3 spans 16 residues. The CDR3 is CASSLFKTGYNQPQHF. The DNA for the CDR3 is TGTGCCAGCAGTCTCTTCAAGACAGGGTACAATCAGCCCCAGCATTTT.

This clone was recorded once. The J gene is TRBJ2-5, the V gene TRBV28, with no clear D. The V gene's germline CDR1 is MDHEN and CDR2 SYDVKM. The V end lost 1 base, the J end lost 7 bases, and 7 bases lay between the germline ends. This CDR3 is built from 12 residues. CDR3 DNA: TGTGCCAGCAGTTTATCCCGAGGGACCCAGTACTTC. Translation: CASSLSRGTQYF.

This clone was observed a few times. The genes are TRBV27 and TRBJ1-5; a possible D gene is TRBD1 (5 bases). The CDR3 contains 13 residues. CDR1 is MNHEY, CDR2 SMNVEV, per germline (reference sequence). Trimming took off 3 bases at V and 4 bases at J, with 7 bases between the two ends. CDR3 sequence (DNA): TGTGCCAGCAGTTTGGGGCATAATCAGCCCCAGCATTTT. Its translation: CASSLGHNQPQHF.

The chain has TRBV19 and TRBJ2-4; 8 bases map to TRBD1. With 0 bases clipped from V and 3 bases from J, the junction kept 4 bases outside the gene matches. Germline V gene data show CDR1 as LNHDA and CDR2 as SQIVND (reference sequence). This CDR3 spans 16 amino acids. The CDR3: CASSIDTGGIKNIQYF. The CDR3 DNA is TGTGCCAGTAGTATAGATACAGGGGGAATCAAAAACATTCAGTACTTC.

The chain carries TRBV6-5 and TRBJ1-1; tentatively, D is TRBD1 (6 bases). Germline V CDR1 and CDR2: MNHEY, SVGAGI. The CDR3 loop spans 12 amino acids. Trimming took off 7 bases at V and 5 bases at J, with 11 bases between the two ends. The CDR3 DNA is TGTGCCAGCAAGTTGGGGGCAACTGAAGCTTTCTTT. Amino acids: CASKLGATEAFF.